This TCR beta chain was retrieved from a study of cytomegalovirus exposure and HLA in healthy donors. Per germline, CDR1 GTSNPN and CDR2 SVGIG (reference sequence). The CDR3 totals 16 residues. The J segment lost 7 bases and the V segment lost 0 bases, leaving 8 bases of the junction unmatched. The data were produced by immunoSEQ multiplex PCR, yet TCRdb's version contains in-frame clones alone and is incomplete. This table holds about 68,000 clones, around 93% found once. In the case of this clone: Its antigen is as yet unknown.

Study results and limitations: Cytomegalovirus association was assigned to some 160 TCR beta chains. Usually a TCR sequence was rare, but some public TCRs were found in many donors.

The rearrangement uses TRBV30 and TRBJ2-1; 11 nucleotides agree with TRBD2. This receptor was obtained from a man between 18 and 29 years old in good health and CMV-seronegative. The sample consisted of PBMCs. CDR3 DNA sequence: TGTGCCTGGAGTGTAGTTACGGCTAGCGGGAGGAATGAGCAGTTCTTC. It encodes CAWSVVTASGRNEQFF.